A selection of T cell receptor beta chains follows, all from one sample in a study of cytomegalovirus exposure and HLA in healthy donors. TCRdb's copy holds only in-frame clones and misses some; the assay was immunoSEQ multiplex PCR. Of 90,000 or so clones in the sample, less than 85% were seen once. Sequenced sample: PBMCs. The receptors shown here come from a man aged 18 to 29 in good health and CMV-seropositive. The CDR3 runs from the conserved cysteine through the conserved F or W. A D gene is named only where the DNA matches it firmly. Size tells how often a clone was seen (once, few, many) or the class of an expanded clone, and some rows leave it out.

CDR3 length: 16
J gene: TRBJ1-4
clone size: .
V gene: TRBV30
D gene: .
CDR3 protein: CAWSPLEGATNEKLFF
CDR3 DNA: TGTGCCTGGAGTCCACTCGAAGGAGCAACTAATGAAAAACTGTTTTTT

CDR3 length: 13
J gene: TRBJ2-3
clone size: .
V gene: TRBV6-1
D gene: .
CDR3 protein: CASSVSSTDTQYF
CDR3 DNA: TGTGCCAGCAGTGTTTCTAGCACAGATACGCAGTATTTT

CDR3 length: 14
J gene: TRBJ1-1
clone size: .
V gene: TRBV7-9
D gene: TRBD1
CDR3 protein: CASNYPGGRISAFF
CDR3 DNA: TGTGCCAGCAACTATCCAGGGGGGCGCATCTCAGCTTTCTTT

CDR3 length: 16
J gene: TRBJ2-5
clone size: .
V gene: TRBV5-1
D gene: TRBD2
CDR3 protein: CASSPRLAAGGETQYF
CDR3 DNA: TGCGCCAGCAGCCCAAGACTAGCGGCGGGGGGGGAGACCCAGTACTTC

CDR3 length: 17
J gene: TRBJ2-2
clone size: once
V gene: TRBV5-1
D gene: TRBD2
CDR3 protein: CASTVRGGRGNTGELFF
CDR3 DNA: TGCGCCAGCACCGTTCGCGGGGGGCGCGGAAACACCGGGGAGCTGTTTTTT

CDR3 length: 18
J gene: TRBJ2-2
clone size: .
V gene: TRBV19
D gene: .
CDR3 protein: CASSIPRQRSLNTGELFF
CDR3 DNA: TGTGCCAGTAGTATTCCTCGACAGCGTTCCCTGAACACCGGGGAGCTGTTTTTT

CDR3 length: 16
J gene: TRBJ1-2
clone size: .
V gene: TRBV4-1
D gene: .
CDR3 protein: CASSLNGAQRNYGYTF
CDR3 DNA: TGCGCCAGCAGCTTAAATGGGGCCCAGAGGAACTATGGCTACACCTTC

CDR3 length: 16
J gene: TRBJ2-1
clone size: .
V gene: TRBV2
D gene: TRBD1
CDR3 protein: CASGEVGQSTYNEQFF
CDR3 DNA: TGTGCCAGCGGCGAGGTGGGACAGTCAACCTACAATGAGCAGTTCTTC

CDR3 length: 17
J gene: TRBJ2-3
clone size: .
V gene: TRBV2
D gene: TRBD2
CDR3 protein: CASSLITSGRGPDTQYF
CDR3 DNA: TGTGCCAGCAGCTTAATAACTAGCGGGAGAGGCCCAGATACGCAGTATTTT

CDR3 length: 16
J gene: TRBJ1-3
clone size: .
V gene: TRBV7-6
D gene: .
CDR3 protein: CASSLGPTGSGNTIYF
CDR3 DNA: TGTGCCAGCAGCTTAGGCCCTACAGGCTCTGGAAACACCATATATTTT

CDR3 length: 13
J gene: TRBJ2-7
clone size: .
V gene: TRBV5-1
D gene: TRBD1
CDR3 protein: CASSFQGANEQYF
CDR3 DNA: TGCGCCAGCAGCTTTCAGGGGGCTAATGAGCAGTACTTC

CDR3 length: 14
J gene: TRBJ2-3
clone size: .
V gene: TRBV6-1
D gene: TRBD1
CDR3 protein: CASRGTGHTDTQYF
CDR3 DNA: TGTGCCAGCAGGGGGACAGGCCACACAGATACGCAGTATTTT

CDR3 length: 15
J gene: TRBJ1-2
clone size: .
V gene: TRBV23-1
D gene: TRBD1
CDR3 protein: CASSQSGTGHYGYTF
CDR3 DNA: TGCGCCAGCAGTCAATCTGGGACAGGGCACTATGGCTACACCTTC

CDR3 length: 16
J gene: TRBJ2-1
clone size: .
V gene: TRBV18
D gene: TRBD2
CDR3 protein: CASSRLAPSSYNEQFF
CDR3 DNA: TGTGCCAGCTCGCGACTAGCGCCGAGCTCCTACAATGAGCAGTTCTTC

CDR3 length: 14
J gene: TRBJ1-1
clone size: .
V gene: TRBV6-5
D gene: .
CDR3 protein: CASRAQERGTEAFF
CDR3 DNA: TGTGCCAGCAGGGCACAGGAACGGGGGACTGAAGCTTTCTTT

CDR3 length: 16
J gene: TRBJ1-4
clone size: .
V gene: TRBV6-6
D gene: TRBD1
CDR3 protein: CASSYGTGLTNEKLFF
CDR3 DNA: TGTGCCAGCAGTTACGGGACAGGTTTGACTAATGAAAAACTGTTTTTT

CDR3 length: 15
J gene: TRBJ2-5
clone size: .
V gene: TRBV11-2
D gene: .
CDR3 protein: CASSLDGRGGETQYF
CDR3 DNA: TGTGCCAGCAGCTTAGATGGTCGGGGAGGAGAGACCCAGTACTTC

CDR3 length: 16
J gene: TRBJ1-1
clone size: .
V gene: TRBV5-1
D gene: TRBD1
CDR3 protein: CASSLTGTGLNTEAFF
CDR3 DNA: TGCGCCAGCAGCTTAACCGGGACAGGGTTAAACACTGAAGCTTTCTTT

CDR3 length: 12
J gene: TRBJ1-1
clone size: few
V gene: TRBV14
D gene: .
CDR3 protein: CATQIYRTEAFF
CDR3 DNA: TGTGCCACGCAAATTTACAGGACTGAAGCTTTCTTT

CDR3 length: 16
J gene: TRBJ2-7
clone size: .
V gene: TRBV15
D gene: TRBD1
CDR3 protein: CATSRDEVTGAYEQYF
CDR3 DNA: TGTGCCACCAGCAGAGATGAGGTCACAGGGGCCTACGAACAGTACTTC

CDR3 length: 12
J gene: TRBJ2-5
clone size: .
V gene: TRBV12-5
D gene: .
CDR3 protein: CASGLEEETQYF
CDR3 DNA: TGTGCTAGTGGTTTGGAGGAGGAGACCCAGTACTTC

CDR3 length: 15
J gene: TRBJ1-3
clone size: .
V gene: TRBV18
D gene: .
CDR3 protein: CASSPTLSSGNTIYF
CDR3 DNA: TGTGCCAGCTCACCAACTTTGAGCTCTGGAAACACCATATATTTT

CDR3 length: 14
J gene: TRBJ2-5
clone size: .
V gene: TRBV5-1
D gene: .
CDR3 protein: CASSLLQDLGTQYF
CDR3 DNA: TGCGCCAGCAGCTTGCTACAGGACCTTGGGACCCAGTACTTC

CDR3 length: 15
J gene: TRBJ2-5
clone size: .
V gene: TRBV7-9
D gene: .
CDR3 protein: CASSLAGGGLETQYF
CDR3 DNA: TGTGCCAGCAGCTTAGCGGGCGGGGGCCTGGAGACCCAGTACTTC

CDR3 length: 12
J gene: TRBJ1-1
clone size: once
V gene: TRBV5-4
D gene: .
CDR3 protein: CASSRRGTEAFF
CDR3 DNA: TGTGCCAGCAGCCGGAGAGGCACTGAAGCTTTCTTT

CDR3 length: 16
J gene: TRBJ2-7
clone size: .
V gene: TRBV28
D gene: TRBD2
CDR3 protein: CASSSPGLAGAYEQYF
CDR3 DNA: TGTGCCAGCAGTTCCCCGGGACTAGCGGGAGCCTACGAGCAGTACTTC

CDR3 length: 16
J gene: TRBJ1-5
clone size: .
V gene: TRBV28
D gene: .
CDR3 protein: CASSLFTGIGNQPQHF
CDR3 DNA: TGTGCCAGCAGTTTATTCACAGGGATTGGCAATCAGCCCCAGCATTTT

CDR3 length: 16
J gene: TRBJ2-1
clone size: .
V gene: TRBV27
D gene: TRBD1
CDR3 protein: CASSPRTGGSYNEQFF
CDR3 DNA: TGTGCCAGCAGTCCCAGGACAGGGGGCTCCTACAATGAGCAGTTCTTC

CDR3 length: 15
J gene: TRBJ2-3
clone size: .
V gene: TRBV11-3
D gene: TRBD1
CDR3 protein: CASSKGASDTDTQYF
CDR3 DNA: TGTGCCAGCAGCAAGGGGGCCTCTGACACAGATACGCAGTATTTT

CDR3 length: 13
J gene: TRBJ1-4
clone size: .
V gene: TRBV9
D gene: .
CDR3 protein: CASSASEDEKLFF
CDR3 DNA: TGTGCCAGCAGCGCCTCAGAGGATGAAAAACTGTTTTTT

CDR3 length: 16
J gene: TRBJ2-2
clone size: .
V gene: TRBV7-3
D gene: .
CDR3 protein: CASSLMAGPGTGELFF
CDR3 DNA: TGTGCCAGCAGCTTAATGGCGGGGCCGGGCACCGGGGAGCTGTTTTTT

CDR3 length: 14
J gene: TRBJ1-3
clone size: .
V gene: TRBV2
D gene: .
CDR3 protein: CARGTRGVGNTIYF
CDR3 DNA: TGTGCCAGAGGGACACGAGGAGTTGGAAACACCATATATTTT

CDR3 length: 16
J gene: TRBJ2-1
clone size: .
V gene: TRBV27
D gene: TRBD2
CDR3 protein: CASRTSGRIAYNEQFF
CDR3 DNA: TGTGCCAGCCGGACTAGCGGGAGGATAGCCTACAATGAGCAGTTCTTC

CDR3 length: 17
J gene: TRBJ2-7
clone size: .
V gene: TRBV4-2
D gene: TRBD2
CDR3 protein: CASSQDLAASGTYEQYF
CDR3 DNA: TGTGCCAGCAGCCAAGATCTCGCGGCTAGCGGGACCTACGAGCAGTACTTC

CDR3 length: 14
J gene: TRBJ2-7
clone size: .
V gene: TRBV9
D gene: .
CDR3 protein: CASSMGLGSYEQYF
CDR3 DNA: TGTGCCAGCAGCATGGGACTGGGCTCCTACGAGCAGTACTTC

CDR3 length: 16
J gene: TRBJ1-4
clone size: .
V gene: TRBV11-2
D gene: TRBD1
CDR3 protein: CASSLGDRGLNEKLFF
CDR3 DNA: TGTGCCAGCAGCTTAGGGGACAGGGGGCTTAATGAAAAACTGTTTTTT

CDR3 length: 15
J gene: TRBJ1-5
clone size: .
V gene: TRBV21-1
D gene: .
CDR3 protein: CASIKPQDLNQPQHF
CDR3 DNA: TGTGCCAGCATCAAACCACAGGACCTAAATCAGCCCCAGCATTTT

CDR3 length: 13
J gene: TRBJ1-1
clone size: once
V gene: TRBV7-3
D gene: .
CDR3 protein: CASLVTEGTEAFF
CDR3 DNA: TGTGCCAGCTTAGTGACGGAGGGCACTGAAGCTTTCTTT

CDR3 length: 17
J gene: TRBJ1-3
clone size: few
V gene: TRBV13
D gene: TRBD1
CDR3 protein: CASSLGQGARSGNTIYF
CDR3 DNA: TGTGCCAGCAGCTTAGGGCAGGGGGCTCGCTCTGGAAACACCATATATTTT

CDR3 length: 15
J gene: TRBJ2-1
clone size: .
V gene: TRBV5-1
D gene: TRBD1
CDR3 protein: CASSWTGDGLNEQFF
CDR3 DNA: TGCGCCAGCAGCTGGACAGGGGACGGGTTGAATGAGCAGTTCTTC

CDR3 length: 14
J gene: TRBJ2-5
clone size: .
V gene: TRBV5-4
D gene: .
CDR3 protein: CASSFDSSQETQYF
CDR3 DNA: TGTGCCAGCAGTTTCGACAGTTCTCAGGAGACCCAGTACTTC

CDR3 length: 16
J gene: TRBJ2-3
clone size: .
V gene: TRBV18
D gene: TRBD2
CDR3 protein: CASSALLAGGEDTQYF
CDR3 DNA: TGTGCCAGCTCCGCTTTACTAGCGGGAGGGGAAGATACGCAGTATTTT

CDR3 length: 14
J gene: TRBJ1-5
clone size: .
V gene: TRBV19
D gene: .
CDR3 protein: CASTSLLGNQPQHF
CDR3 DNA: TGTGCCAGTACCTCCTTACTGGGCAATCAGCCCCAGCATTTT

CDR3 length: 16
J gene: TRBJ1-2
clone size: .
V gene: TRBV27
D gene: .
CDR3 protein: CASRSPRDFFNYGYTF
CDR3 DNA: TGTGCCAGCCGAAGCCCCCGGGACTTCTTTAACTATGGCTACACCTTC

CDR3 length: 14
J gene: TRBJ2-7
clone size: few
V gene: TRBV11-1
D gene: TRBD2
CDR3 protein: CASSVSGMSYEQYF
CDR3 DNA: TGTGCCAGCAGCGTTAGCGGGATGTCCTACGAGCAGTACTTC

CDR3 length: 16
J gene: TRBJ2-1
clone size: .
V gene: TRBV29-1
D gene: TRBD2
CDR3 protein: CSVAPRTSGHHNEQFF
CDR3 DNA: TGCAGCGTCGCGCCTAGAACTAGCGGGCACCACAATGAGCAGTTCTTC

CDR3 length: 16
J gene: TRBJ2-7
clone size: .
V gene: TRBV6-5
D gene: .
CDR3 protein: CASSYSGLLSSYEQYF
CDR3 DNA: TGTGCCAGCAGTTACTCCGGACTGCTGAGCTCCTACGAGCAGTACTTC

CDR3 length: 15
J gene: TRBJ1-4
clone size: .
V gene: TRBV7-9
D gene: TRBD1
CDR3 protein: CASSPWGQGDEKLFF
CDR3 DNA: TGTGCCAGCAGCCCCTGGGGACAGGGTGATGAAAAACTGTTTTTT

CDR3 length: 18
J gene: TRBJ2-7
clone size: .
V gene: TRBV7-3
D gene: TRBD2
CDR3 protein: CASSLPSGRPKSSYEQYF
CDR3 DNA: TGTGCCAGCAGCTTACCCAGCGGGAGGCCCAAGAGCTCCTACGAGCAGTACTTC

CDR3 length: 17
J gene: TRBJ2-1
clone size: .
V gene: TRBV5-1
D gene: TRBD2
CDR3 protein: CASSLRTSVRSYNEQFF
CDR3 DNA: TGCGCCAGCAGCTTGCGCACTAGCGTTAGGTCCTACAATGAGCAGTTCTTC

CDR3 length: 12
J gene: TRBJ2-7
clone size: .
V gene: TRBV5-1
D gene: .
CDR3 protein: CASSSKAGEQYF
CDR3 DNA: TGCGCCAGCAGCTCGAAGGCAGGCGAGCAGTACTTC

CDR3 length: 15
J gene: TRBJ1-1
clone size: .
V gene: TRBV5-4
D gene: .
CDR3 protein: CATKTTGSMNTEAFF
CDR3 DNA: TGTGCCACGAAAACGACAGGTAGCATGAACACTGAAGCTTTCTTT

CDR3 length: 17
J gene: TRBJ1-1
clone size: .
V gene: TRBV4-1
D gene: .
CDR3 protein: CASSQDTAGEGNTEAFF
CDR3 DNA: TGCGCCAGCAGCCAAGATACGGCAGGGGAGGGGAACACTGAAGCTTTCTTT

CDR3 length: 15
J gene: TRBJ2-6
clone size: .
V gene: TRBV6-5
D gene: .
CDR3 protein: CASRARGTGANVLTF
CDR3 DNA: TGTGCCAGCAGGGCAAGGGGGACTGGGGCCAACGTCCTGACTTTC

CDR3 length: 20
J gene: TRBJ2-3
clone size: .
V gene: TRBV5-1
D gene: TRBD2
CDR3 protein: CASSLVPPGLAGVVTDTQYF
CDR3 DNA: TGCGCCAGCAGCTTGGTGCCCCCGGGACTAGCGGGAGTCGTGACAGATACGCAGTATTTT

CDR3 length: 15
J gene: TRBJ1-5
clone size: .
V gene: TRBV19
D gene: .
CDR3 protein: CASSIGQGKSQPQHF
CDR3 DNA: TGTGCCAGTAGTATTGGGCAGGGTAAGAGTCAGCCCCAGCATTTT

CDR3 length: 14
J gene: TRBJ2-7
clone size: .
V gene: TRBV9
D gene: .
CDR3 protein: CASSVTGQSYEQYF
CDR3 DNA: TGTGCCAGCAGCGTAACCGGACAGAGCTACGAGCAGTACTTC

CDR3 length: 15
J gene: TRBJ2-2
clone size: once
V gene: TRBV6-4
D gene: .
CDR3 protein: CASSDSSTNTGELFF
CDR3 DNA: TGTGCCAGCAGTGACTCTAGCACGAACACCGGGGAGCTGTTTTTT